The source of this T cell receptor beta chain is a study of control samples from healthy donors and cancer patients. The length of the CDR3 is 14 residues. The V gene end was trimmed by 1 base and the J gene end by 5 bases; junction bases not matched to a gene: 4. Germline assignment: CDR1 MNHNS and CDR2 SASEGT. The method was immunoSEQ multiplex PCR; TCRdb's version includes in-frame clones alone and lacks a portion of them. The sample shows about 170,000 clones, roughly nine tenths of them seen only once. This clonotype originated in a woman aged 30 to 39 in good health. This sequence joins TRBV6-1 and TRBJ2-7, with TRBD1 identical over 8 bases. Sequences were obtained from blood. CDR3 protein: CASSEGTGSHEQYF. The CDR3 DNA reads as TGTGCCAGCAGTGAAGGGACAGGGTCCCACGAGCAGTACTTC.